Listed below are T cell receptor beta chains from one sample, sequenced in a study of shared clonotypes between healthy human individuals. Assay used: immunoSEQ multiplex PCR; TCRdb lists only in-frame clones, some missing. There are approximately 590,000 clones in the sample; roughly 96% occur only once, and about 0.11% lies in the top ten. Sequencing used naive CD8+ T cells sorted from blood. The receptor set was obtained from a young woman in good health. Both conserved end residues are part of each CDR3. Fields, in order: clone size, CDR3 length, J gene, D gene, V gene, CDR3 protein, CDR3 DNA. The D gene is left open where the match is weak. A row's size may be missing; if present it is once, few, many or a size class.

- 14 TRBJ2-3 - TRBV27 CASSLFPGYDTQYF TGTGCCAGCAGTTTATTTCCAGGTTACGATACGCAGTATTTT
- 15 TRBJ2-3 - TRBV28 CASSKLAVIGDTQYF TGTGCCAGCAGTAAACTAGCTGTCATAGGGGATACGCAGTATTTT
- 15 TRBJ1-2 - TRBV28 CASSPRREAPHGYTF TGTGCCAGCAGTCCCCGCAGGGAGGCCCCTCACGGCTACACCTTC
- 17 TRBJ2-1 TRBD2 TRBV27 CASSLSLAGATYNEQFF TGTGCCAGCAGTTTATCCCTAGCGGGAGCAACCTACAATGAGCAGTTCTTC
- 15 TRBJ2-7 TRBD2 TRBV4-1 CASSPSRDLAGEQYF TGCGCCAGCAGCCCTTCCCGGGACCTAGCGGGGGAGCAGTACTTC
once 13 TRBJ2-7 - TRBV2 CASSLTEDYEQYF TGTGCCAGCAGCCTGACAGAAGACTACGAGCAGTACTTC
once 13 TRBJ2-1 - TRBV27 CASSLSPVNEQFF TGTGCCAGCAGTTTATCCCCTGTCAATGAGCAGTTCTTC
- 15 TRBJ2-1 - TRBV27 CASIAGSVSGYEQFF TGTGCCAGCATAGCCGGGTCTGTAAGCGGCTATGAGCAGTTCTTC
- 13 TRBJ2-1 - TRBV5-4 CASSLAGPDEQFF TGTGCCAGCAGCTTGGCGGGACCGGATGAGCAGTTCTTC
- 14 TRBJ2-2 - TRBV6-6 CASSQGSVTGELFF TGTGCCAGCAGCCAGGGGTCGGTCACCGGAGAGCTGTTTTTT
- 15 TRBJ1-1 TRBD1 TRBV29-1 CSVGSPTGENTEAFF TGCAGCGTTGGGAGCCCGACAGGGGAAAACACTGAAGCTTTCTTT
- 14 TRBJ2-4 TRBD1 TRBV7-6 CAGTGALAKNIQYF TGTGCCGGGACAGGGGCTCTAGCCAAAAACATTCAGTACTTC
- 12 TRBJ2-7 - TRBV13 CASSPRRREQYF TGTGCCAGCAGCCCACGCCGCCGTGAGCAGTACTTC
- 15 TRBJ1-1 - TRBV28 CASSLPLWGMTEAFF TGTGCCAGCAGTTTGCCCCTATGGGGGATGACTGAAGCTTTCTTT
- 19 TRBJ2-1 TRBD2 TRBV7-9 CASSLGPGGSSGRANEQFF TGTGCCAGCAGCTTGGGTCCAGGGGGCTCTAGCGGGAGGGCCAATGAGCAGTTCTTC
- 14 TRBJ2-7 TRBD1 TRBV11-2 CASSWDRGEYEQYF TGTGCCAGCAGCTGGGACAGGGGGGAGTACGAGCAGTACTTC
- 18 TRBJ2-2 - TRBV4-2 CASSQDTGDLFGGGELFF TGTGCCAGCAGCCAAGATACCGGGGACCTCTTTGGGGGCGGGGAGCTGTTTTTT
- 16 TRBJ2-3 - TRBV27 CASCETGTTPQDTQYF TGTGCCAGCTGTGAAACCGGGACAACTCCCCAGGATACGCAGTATTTT
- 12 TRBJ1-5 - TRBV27 CASSFNGGPQHF TGTGCCAGCAGTTTCAACGGGGGGCCCCAGCATTTT
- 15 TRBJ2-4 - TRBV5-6 CASRSWGAPVNIQYF TGTGCCAGCAGGTCATGGGGTGCCCCGGTAAACATTCAGTACTTC
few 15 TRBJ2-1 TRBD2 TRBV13 CASSLGLAGGPKQFF TGTGCCAGCAGCTTAGGGCTAGCGGGAGGACCTAAGCAGTTCTTC
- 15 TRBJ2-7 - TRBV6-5 CASSYSGRIGYEQYF TGTGCCAGCAGTTACTCGGGGCGGATAGGCTACGAGCAGTACTTC
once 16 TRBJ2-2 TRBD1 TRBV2 CASSTWDRVNTGELFF TGTGCCAGCAGTACATGGGACAGGGTAAACACCGGGGAGCTGTTTTTT
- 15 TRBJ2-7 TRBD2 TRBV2 CARGPRGGREYEQYF TGTGCCAGGGGACCGAGGGGCGGGAGGGAATACGAGCAGTACTTC
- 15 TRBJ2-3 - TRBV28 CASSPLGSSTDTQYF TGTGCCAGCAGTCCACTTGGTAGTAGCACAGATACGCAGTATTTT
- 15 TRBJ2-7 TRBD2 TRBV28 CASSLGTSGRYEQYF TGTGCCAGCAGTTTAGGGACTAGCGGGAGGTACGAGCAGTACTTC
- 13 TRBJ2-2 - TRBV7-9 CASSFGGNGELFF TGTGCCAGCAGCTTTGGAGGGAACGGGGAGCTGTTTTTT
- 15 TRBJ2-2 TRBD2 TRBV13 CASSQTSGNTGELFF TGTGCCAGCAGCCAGACTAGCGGGAACACCGGGGAGCTGTTTTTT
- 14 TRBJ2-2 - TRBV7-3 CASSRRDGTGELFF TGTGCCAGCAGCCGGAGGGACGGGACCGGGGAGCTGTTTTTT
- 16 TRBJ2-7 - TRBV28 CASTQKPDKVDNEQYF TGTGCCAGCACCCAAAAACCGGACAAAGTCGACAACGAGCAGTACTTC
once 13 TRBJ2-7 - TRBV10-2 CASKDFFSYEQYF TGCGCCAGCAAGGACTTCTTCTCCTACGAGCAGTACTTC
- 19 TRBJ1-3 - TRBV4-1 CASSQDPVATGYSGNTIYF TGCGCCAGCAGCCAAGATCCTGTAGCAACAGGGTATTCTGGAAACACCATATATTTT
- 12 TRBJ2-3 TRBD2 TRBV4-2 CASSQGGGTQYF TGTGCCAGCAGCCAGGGGGGGGGTACGCAGTATTTT
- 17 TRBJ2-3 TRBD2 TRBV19 CASSDPSEGLGTDTQYF TGTGCCAGTAGTGACCCCTCCGAGGGACTAGGGACAGATACGCAGTATTTT
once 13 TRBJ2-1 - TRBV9 CASSVEVYNEQFF TGTGCCAGCAGCGTAGAGGTTTACAATGAGCAGTTCTTC
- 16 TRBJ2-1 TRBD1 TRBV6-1 CASSDRDRAIANEQFF TGTGCCAGCAGTGATCGGGACAGGGCTATCGCAAATGAGCAGTTCTTC
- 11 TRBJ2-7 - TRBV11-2 CATTPLVEQYF TGTGCCACCACACCCTTGGTCGAGCAGTACTTC
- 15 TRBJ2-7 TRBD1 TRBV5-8 CASSLAVGTVDEQYF TGTGCCAGCAGCTTGGCCGTAGGGACAGTCGACGAGCAGTACTTC
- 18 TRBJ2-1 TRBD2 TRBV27 CASSFLVRAGGPGNEQFF TGTGCCAGCAGTTTCTTAGTTCGAGCGGGAGGGCCGGGCAATGAGCAGTTCTTC
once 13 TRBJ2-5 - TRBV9 CASSVRTWGTQYF TGTGCCAGCAGCGTCAGGACCTGGGGGACCCAGTACTTC
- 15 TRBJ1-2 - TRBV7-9 CASSPGTVAIYGYTF TGTGCCAGCAGCCCAGGGACTGTCGCGATTTATGGCTACACCTTC
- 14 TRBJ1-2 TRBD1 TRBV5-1 CASSLDQGASGYTF TGCGCCAGCAGCTTGGACCAGGGGGCGTCTGGCTACACCTTC
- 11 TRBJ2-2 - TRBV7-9 CASHGSGELFF TGTGCCTCCCACGGGAGCGGGGAGCTGTTTTTT
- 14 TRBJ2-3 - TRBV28 CASSPIQGSDTQYF TGTGCCAGCAGTCCGATACAGGGATCAGATACGCAGTATTTT
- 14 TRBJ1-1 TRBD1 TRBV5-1 CASSTATGTTEAFF TGCGCCAGCAGCACAGCGACAGGGACCACTGAAGCTTTCTTT
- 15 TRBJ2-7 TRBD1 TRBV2 CASSSRQGIRREQYF TGTGCCAGCAGTTCTAGACAGGGTATTCGTCGAGAGCAGTACTTC
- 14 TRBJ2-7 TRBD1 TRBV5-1 CASSFGQGLYEQYF TGCGCCAGCAGCTTCGGACAGGGTTTGTACGAGCAGTACTTC
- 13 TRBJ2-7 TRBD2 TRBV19 CASTGGGGVEQYF TGTGCCAGTACCGGCGGGGGGGGAGTTGAGCAGTACTTC
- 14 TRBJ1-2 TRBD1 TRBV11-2 CASSDGQGGYGYTF TGTGCCAGCAGCGACGGACAGGGCGGGTATGGCTACACCTTC
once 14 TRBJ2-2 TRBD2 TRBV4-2 CASSHQRETGELFF TGTGCCAGCAGCCACCAGCGGGAAACCGGGGAGCTGTTTTTT
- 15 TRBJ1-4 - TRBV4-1 CASSQNRVGDEKLFF TGCGCCAGCAGCCAAAACAGGGTTGGGGATGAAAAACTGTTTTTT
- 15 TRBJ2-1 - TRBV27 CASSFGLMSYNEQFF TGTGCCAGCAGTTTCGGCTTGATGAGCTACAATGAGCAGTTCTTC
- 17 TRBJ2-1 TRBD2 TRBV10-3 CAISESLVAGGLSEQFF TGTGCCATCAGTGAGTCGCTGGTAGCGGGAGGTCTGAGTGAGCAGTTCTTC
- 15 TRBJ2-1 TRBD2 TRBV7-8 CASSLRLAGYNEQFF TGTGCCAGCAGCTTACGACTAGCGGGATACAATGAGCAGTTCTTC
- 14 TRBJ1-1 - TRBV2 CASRRGVMNTEAFF TGTGCCAGCAGGAGGGGGGTCATGAACACTGAAGCTTTCTTT
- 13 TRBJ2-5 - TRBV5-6 CASSFGLGETQYF TGTGCCAGCAGCTTCGGGTTGGGAGAGACCCAGTACTTC
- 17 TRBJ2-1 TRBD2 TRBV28 CASRLPRAGEMGHEQFF TGTGCCAGCCGCCTCCCCAGAGCGGGAGAAATGGGGCATGAGCAGTTCTTC